This note documents a single T cell receptor (beta chain) sequence. The antigen it binds to is not known. Per-base qualities were not stored, and no clone one base away is much larger. The label giving this sample's treatment or condition can be read as: roughly 10-day PBMC culture with coronavirus spike peptide pools or control peptides (ViraFEST assay). The ViraFEST assay was used in the study, in which antigen-specific T cells were expanded with peptide pools and expanded clonotypes were subsequently identified by TCR sequencing. The positive SARS-CoV-2 PCR tests of the convalescent patients were dated from March to December 2020, before the Alpha, Beta and Delta variants emerged in the United States. Each well held some 2 million PBMCs cultured in IMDM containing around 5.1% human AB serum and roughly 10 IU/ml IL-2, with 9 to 10 ug/ml peptide pools added. Half of the culture medium was replaced with fresh IL-2-containing medium on days 3 and 7. After approximately 11 days of culture, CD4+ T cells were isolated by negative selection with the EasySep CD4+ T cell isolation kit. Ficoll-Paque Plus gradient centrifugation was used to isolate PBMCs from whole blood, and the isolated PBMCs were then either used fresh or cryopreserved at -140C. In general, triplicate wells were set up for every culture condition.

The library was produced with PCR. DNA from cultured CD4+ T cells was subjected to TCR sequencing with the Oncomine TCR Beta short-read assay at the Johns Hopkins FTIC core. Genomic DNA was extracted from the cultured CD4+ T cells with the QIAamp micro DNA kit. Oncomine TCR Beta libraries made from cultured CD4+ T cells were pooled using unique dual indexes and sequenced on an Illumina iSeq 100. In the authors' own workflow: Non-productive sequences were filtered out, and CDR3s that did not start with C, did not end with F or W, or were shorter than 7 amino acids were discarded. Antigen-specific clonotypes were identified using the MANAFEST web application through comparison of peptide-stimulated wells with reference and other culture wells. For a clone to be called positive, the clone needed an FDR below 0.05, an odds ratio above 5, and a productive frequency above 0.1% in at least two of three replicate wells. A clonotype was classed as cross-reactive if the clonotype showed significant expansion both in SARS-CoV-2 spike wells and in at least one common cold coronavirus spike condition. Similarity between CDR3 sequences was evaluated in R version 3.6.1 using Levenshtein distances (stringdist) and unrooted phylogenetic trees (ape). TCRdb took the public reads, trimmed them with fastp at Q25, ran MiXCR for clone calling and kept in-frame beta chains. Here each entry gathers all rows of one CDR3 protein and keeps the most common genes and DNA. The V and J calls, along with clone size, are taken from TCRdb and not from the paper's own processing. The sample data list fewer than 7,500 distinct CDR3 sequences, and 61% of these were observed just once. Clones ranked in the top ten supply 34% of the sample.

Looking up the germline V gene (reference sequence) yields CDR1 DFQATT and CDR2 SNEGSKA. V and J lose 6 bases and 4 bases, and a span of 21 bases separates them. The CDR3, from cysteine to phenylalanine, totals 15 residues. Just CDR3 DNA is preserved here, 45 bases in frame from base 1. The data are from a study of vaccination and CD4 T cells after COVID-19 (dated by TCRdb to between 2021 and 2024). For the study in its entirety: Convalescent patients had a positive SARS-CoV-2 result on nasal swab PCR, and of these patients, several had mild disease and one had severe disease. In the convalescent cohort there were six males and four females, among whom were two Hispanic individuals, seven Caucasians, two Asians and one multiracial person. Each participant got two doses of either the Pfizer-BioNTech BNT162b2 vaccine (n=8) or the Moderna mRNA-1273 vaccine (n=2). Post-COVID blood samples from convalescent patients were collected a median of roughly 100 days after diagnosis, with a range of 35 to 161 days. Post-vaccine blood samples were collected a median of around 2.5 months after the second vaccine dose, ranging from roughly 12 to 241 days. The cultures were stimulated with overlapping spike peptide pools from SARS-CoV-2 and from the common cold coronaviruses HCoV-NL63, HCoV-OC43 and HCoV-229E. Control cultures received a CEFX viral epitope pool as the positive control, an HIV-1 Nef peptide pool as the negative control, or no peptide. In roughly eleven COVID-19 convalescent patients and 4 infection-naive healthy vaccine recipients, the spike-specific CD4+ TCR repertoire before mRNA vaccination was compared with the repertoire after mRNA vaccination.

What the authors observed across the whole study: In convalescent patients, nearly all vaccine-specific clones (304 of 307) were found to be mono-reactive for SARS-CoV-2 spike rather than cross-reactive with common cold coronaviruses. The median number of SARS-CoV-2-reactive clonotypes rose from around 22 after infection to 38 after vaccination, but the change was not significant. In convalescent patients, a median roughly 85% of post-vaccine SARS-CoV-2-reactive clones were detected only after vaccination, suggesting vaccine-specific priming. The study included relatively few convalescent patients and did not analyze early timepoints after natural infection.

The sequenced sample consisted of CD4+ T cells from blood, cultured in vitro. The rearranged segments are TRBV20-1 and TRBJ1-1; too little of a D gene remains to name it. The TCR sequence derives from a human donor who had recovered from COVID-19. The nucleotides read TGCAGTGCCCTAGGGTCTCTCTCGGAGAGCACTGAAGCTTTCTTT. It translates to CSALGSLSESTEAFF.